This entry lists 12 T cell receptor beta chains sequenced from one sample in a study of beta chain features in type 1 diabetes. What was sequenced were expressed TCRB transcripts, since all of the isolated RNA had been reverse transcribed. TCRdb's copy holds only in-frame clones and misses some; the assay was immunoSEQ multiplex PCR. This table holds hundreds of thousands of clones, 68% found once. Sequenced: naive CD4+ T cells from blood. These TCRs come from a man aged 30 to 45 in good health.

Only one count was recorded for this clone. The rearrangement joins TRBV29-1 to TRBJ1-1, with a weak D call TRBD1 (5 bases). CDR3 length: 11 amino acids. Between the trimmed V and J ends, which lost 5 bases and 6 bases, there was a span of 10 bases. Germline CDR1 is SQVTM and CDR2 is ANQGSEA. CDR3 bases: TGCAGCGTTCTTAGGGGACCTGAAGCTTTCTTT. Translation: CSVLRGPEAFF.

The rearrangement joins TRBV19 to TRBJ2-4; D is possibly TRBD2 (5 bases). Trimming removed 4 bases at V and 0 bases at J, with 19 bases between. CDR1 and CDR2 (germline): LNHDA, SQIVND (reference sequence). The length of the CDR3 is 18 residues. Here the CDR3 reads CASSTQTKRNGAKNIQYF. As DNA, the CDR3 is TGTGCCAGTAGTACCCAAACCAAGCGGAACGGAGCCAAAAACATTCAGTACTTC.

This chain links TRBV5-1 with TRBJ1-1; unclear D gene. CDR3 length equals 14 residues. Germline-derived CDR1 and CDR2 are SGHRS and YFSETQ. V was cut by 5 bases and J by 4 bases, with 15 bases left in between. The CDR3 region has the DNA TGCGCCAGCAGTTACTCCGGGAGAGGCACTGAAGCTTTCTTT. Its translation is CASSYSGRGTEAFF.

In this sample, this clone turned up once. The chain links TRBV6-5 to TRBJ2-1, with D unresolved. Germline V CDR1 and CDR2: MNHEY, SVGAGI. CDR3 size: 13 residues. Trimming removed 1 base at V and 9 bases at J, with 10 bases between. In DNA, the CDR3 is TGTGCCAGCAGTTACTTGCCTTCGACTGAGCAGTTCTTC. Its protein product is CASSYLPSTEQFF.

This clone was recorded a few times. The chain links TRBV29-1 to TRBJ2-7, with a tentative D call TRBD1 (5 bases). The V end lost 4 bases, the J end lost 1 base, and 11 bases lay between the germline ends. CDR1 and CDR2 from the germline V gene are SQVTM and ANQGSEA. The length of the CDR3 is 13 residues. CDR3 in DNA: TGCAGCGTTGTAGGCAGGGATTCCTACGAGCAGTACTTC. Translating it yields CSVVGRDSYEQYF.

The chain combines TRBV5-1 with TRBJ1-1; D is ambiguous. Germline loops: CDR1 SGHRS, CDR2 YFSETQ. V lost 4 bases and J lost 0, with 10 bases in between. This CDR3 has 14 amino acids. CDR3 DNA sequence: TGCGCCAGCAGCCCGGGCCTTATGAACACTGAAGCTTTCTTT. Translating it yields CASSPGLMNTEAFF.

The CDR3 DNA is TGTGCCTGGAGTGCCACGAGGTGGGGACAGGGGATGATTGAAGCTTTCTTT. Protein: CAWSATRWGQGMIEAFF. V gene TRBV30 combines with J gene TRBJ1-1; TRBD1 matches at 10 bases. The CDR3 is 17 residues long. The germline CDR1 and CDR2 sequences are GTSNPN and SVGIG (reference sequence). Trimming at V came to 1 base and at J to 7 bases, leaving 15 bases not matched to a gene.

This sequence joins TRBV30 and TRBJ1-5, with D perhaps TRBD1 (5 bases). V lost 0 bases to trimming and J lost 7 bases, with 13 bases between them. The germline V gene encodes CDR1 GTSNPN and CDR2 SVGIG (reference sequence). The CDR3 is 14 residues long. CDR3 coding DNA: TGTGCCTGGAGTGTGGGTACCGGGGACCAGCCCCAGCATTTT. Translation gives CAWSVGTGDQPQHF.

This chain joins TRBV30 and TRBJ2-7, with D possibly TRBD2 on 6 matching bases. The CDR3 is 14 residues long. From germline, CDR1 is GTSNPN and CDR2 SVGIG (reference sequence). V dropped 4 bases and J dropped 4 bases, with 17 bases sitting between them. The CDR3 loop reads CAWNSGHRKYEQYF. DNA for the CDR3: TGTGCCTGGAATAGCGGACACCGAAAGTACGAGCAGTACTTC.

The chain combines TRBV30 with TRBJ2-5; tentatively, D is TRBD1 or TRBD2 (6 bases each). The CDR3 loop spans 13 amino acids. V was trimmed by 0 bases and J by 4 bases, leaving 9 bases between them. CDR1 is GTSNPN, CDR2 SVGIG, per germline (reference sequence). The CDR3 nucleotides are TGTGCCTGGAGTGTACGGGGGCTAGAGACCCAGTACTTC. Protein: CAWSVRGLETQYF.

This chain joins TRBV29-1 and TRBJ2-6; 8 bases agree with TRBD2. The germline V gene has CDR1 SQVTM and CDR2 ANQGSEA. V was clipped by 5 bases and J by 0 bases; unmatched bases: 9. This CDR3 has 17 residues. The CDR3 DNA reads TGCAGCGTTACCGGGAGGGCACTCAACTCTGGGGCCAACGTCCTGACTTTC. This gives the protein CSVTGRALNSGANVLTF.

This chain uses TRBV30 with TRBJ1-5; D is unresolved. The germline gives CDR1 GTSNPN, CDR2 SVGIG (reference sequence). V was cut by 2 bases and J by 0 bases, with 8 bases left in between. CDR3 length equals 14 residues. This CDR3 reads CAWSRISSNQPQHF. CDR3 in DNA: TGTGCCTGGAGTAGGATTTCTAGCAATCAGCCCCAGCATTTT. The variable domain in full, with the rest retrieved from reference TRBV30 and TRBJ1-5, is SQTIHQWPATLVQPVGSPLSLECTVEGTSNPNLYWYRQAAGRGLQLLFYSVGIGQISSEVPQNLSASRPQDRQFILSSKKLLLSDSGFYLCAWSRISSNQPQHFGDGTRLSIL.